This is a list of T cell receptor beta chains from one sample in a study of CD8 T cells in Susac syndrome. TCRdb independently ran MiXCR on the immunoSEQ multiplex PCR reads; one entry per CDR3 protein. The table includes about 70,000 distinct CDR3 sequences, approximately 95% detected once. Sample: CD8+ T cells from PBMCs. The receptors were gathered from a human donor in good health. The CDR3 runs from the conserved cysteine through the conserved F or W. The order of the fields is CDR3 protein, CDR3 DNA, CDR3 length, D gene, V gene, clone size, J gene. The D gene is left open where the match is weak. Part of the rows lack a size; the others show once, few, many or a class for expanded clones.

CDR3aa: CASSLGAGQYEKLFF
CDR3nt: TGTGCCAGCAGCTTAGGGGCGGGACAGTATGAAAAACTGTTTTTT
len: 15
d_gene: TRBD1
v_gene: TRBV7-6
abundance: NA
j_gene: TRBJ1-4

CDR3aa: CASRPHDYGYTF
CDR3nt: TGTGCCAGCAGACCTCATGACTATGGCTACACCTTC
len: 12
d_gene: NA
v_gene: TRBV2
abundance: NA
j_gene: TRBJ1-2

CDR3aa: CSVRGGEIAGSGQYF
CDR3nt: TGCAGCGTTCGGGGGGGGGAGATAGCGGGGTCGGGACAGTATTTT
len: 15
d_gene: TRBD2
v_gene: TRBV29-1
abundance: NA
j_gene: TRBJ2-3

CDR3aa: CASSLGASYEQYF
CDR3nt: TGTGCCAGCAGCTTGGGGGCGAGCTACGAGCAGTACTTC
len: 13
d_gene: NA
v_gene: TRBV7-3
abundance: few
j_gene: TRBJ2-7

CDR3aa: CASSSTDRGQGELFF
CDR3nt: TGTGCCAGCAGCTCCACCGACAGGGGGCAGGGGGAGCTGTTTTTT
len: 15
d_gene: TRBD1
v_gene: TRBV7-9
abundance: NA
j_gene: TRBJ2-2

CDR3aa: CASRAQDRTYEQYF
CDR3nt: TGTGCCAGCCGAGCCCAGGACAGAACCTACGAGCAGTACTTC
len: 14
d_gene: NA
v_gene: TRBV25-1
abundance: few
j_gene: TRBJ2-7

CDR3aa: CASSPEKDGVRGYTF
CDR3nt: TGTGCCAGCAGCCCCGAGAAGGACGGAGTCCGAGGCTACACCTTC
len: 15
d_gene: NA
v_gene: TRBV3-1
abundance: NA
j_gene: TRBJ1-2

CDR3aa: CASTSSPLGYQPQHF
CDR3nt: TGTGCCAGTACTTCCAGTCCCCTAGGATATCAGCCCCAGCATTTT
len: 15
d_gene: NA
v_gene: TRBV19
abundance: NA
j_gene: TRBJ1-5

CDR3aa: CASSLERGQPQHF
CDR3nt: TGTGCCAGCAGCTTAGAGCGGGGTCAGCCCCAGCATTTT
len: 13
d_gene: NA
v_gene: TRBV7-8
abundance: once
j_gene: TRBJ1-5

CDR3aa: CASSSPGQSLGGNVLTF
CDR3nt: TGTGCCAGCAGCTCACCGGGACAGTCGCTTGGTGGCAACGTCCTGACTTTC
len: 17
d_gene: TRBD1
v_gene: TRBV7-9
abundance: NA
j_gene: TRBJ2-6

CDR3aa: CASSFGTGSAGELFF
CDR3nt: TGTGCCAGCAGTTTTGGGACAGGGAGTGCCGGGGAGCTGTTTTTT
len: 15
d_gene: TRBD1
v_gene: TRBV27
abundance: once
j_gene: TRBJ2-2

CDR3aa: CASSAYTGPHGYTF
CDR3nt: TGTGCCAGCAGCGCGTATACAGGGCCCCATGGCTACACCTTC
len: 14
d_gene: NA
v_gene: TRBV9
abundance: NA
j_gene: TRBJ1-2

CDR3aa: CSARGAEGSDTQYF
CDR3nt: TGCAGTGCTAGAGGCGCAGAGGGTTCAGATACGCAGTATTTT
len: 14
d_gene: NA
v_gene: TRBV20-1
abundance: once
j_gene: TRBJ2-3

CDR3aa: CASSGGIGLKLFF
CDR3nt: TGTGCCAGCAGTGGCGGTATCGGCCTGAAGCTTTTCTTT
len: 13
d_gene: NA
v_gene: TRBV2
abundance: once
j_gene: TRBJ1-1

CDR3aa: CASSFQGQAYGELFF
CDR3nt: TGTGCCAGCAGCTTTCAAGGCCAGGCGTACGGGGAGCTGTTTTTT
len: 15
d_gene: NA
v_gene: TRBV3-1
abundance: once
j_gene: TRBJ2-2

CDR3aa: CASSPRTPLDYGYTF
CDR3nt: TGTGCCAGCAGTCCCAGGACACCACTGGACTATGGCTACACCTTC
len: 15
d_gene: NA
v_gene: TRBV28
abundance: NA
j_gene: TRBJ1-2

CDR3aa: CAARSWDSPLHF
CDR3nt: TGTGCAGCCAGGAGCTGGGATTCACCCCTCCACTTT
len: 12
d_gene: NA
v_gene: TRBV6-6
abundance: NA
j_gene: TRBJ1-6

CDR3aa: CASSWTVGSYGYTF
CDR3nt: TGCGCCAGCAGCTGGACAGTCGGTTCCTATGGCTACACCTTC
len: 14
d_gene: NA
v_gene: TRBV5-1
abundance: NA
j_gene: TRBJ1-2

CDR3aa: CSVEGPKGETQYF
CDR3nt: TGCAGCGTTGAAGGTCCAAAAGGGGAGACCCAGTACTTC
len: 13
d_gene: NA
v_gene: TRBV29-1
abundance: NA
j_gene: TRBJ2-5

CDR3aa: CASSLLPSGFLDEQYF
CDR3nt: TGTGCCAGCAGCTTACTTCCTAGCGGGTTCTTGGACGAGCAGTACTTC
len: 16
d_gene: TRBD2
v_gene: TRBV5-4
abundance: NA
j_gene: TRBJ2-7

CDR3aa: CASSSGTGGINSPLHF
CDR3nt: TGTGCCAGCAGCTCCGGGACAGGGGGCATTAATTCACCCCTCCACTTT
len: 16
d_gene: TRBD1
v_gene: TRBV7-9
abundance: NA
j_gene: TRBJ1-6

CDR3aa: CASSSGQSYEQYF
CDR3nt: TGTGCCAGCAGTTCGGGACAGTCCTACGAGCAGTACTTC
len: 13
d_gene: TRBD1
v_gene: TRBV7-9
abundance: NA
j_gene: TRBJ2-7

CDR3aa: CASSLAEGAWSPLHF
CDR3nt: TGTGCCAGCAGCTTAGCGGAGGGGGCCTGGTCACCCCTCCACTTT
len: 15
d_gene: TRBD1
v_gene: TRBV7-2
abundance: NA
j_gene: TRBJ1-6

CDR3aa: CASSQGSGYFYEQYF
CDR3nt: TGTGCCAGCAGCCAAGGGAGTGGGTATTTCTACGAGCAGTACTTC
len: 15
d_gene: NA
v_gene: TRBV14
abundance: once
j_gene: TRBJ2-7

CDR3aa: CASSLTSGYQSYEQYF
CDR3nt: TGTGCCAGCAGCTTAACTAGCGGATACCAATCCTACGAGCAGTACTTC
len: 16
d_gene: TRBD2
v_gene: TRBV7-9
abundance: NA
j_gene: TRBJ2-7

CDR3aa: CASSLSGGNQPQHF
CDR3nt: TGTGCCAGCAGCCTCTCAGGGGGCAATCAGCCCCAGCATTTT
len: 14
d_gene: NA
v_gene: TRBV9
abundance: NA
j_gene: TRBJ1-5

CDR3aa: CASSLVGVWTGELFF
CDR3nt: TGCGCCAGCAGCTTGGTCGGGGTTTGGACCGGGGAGCTGTTTTTT
len: 15
d_gene: NA
v_gene: TRBV5-1
abundance: NA
j_gene: TRBJ2-2

CDR3aa: CASSYRTGGFDEQYF
CDR3nt: TGTGCCAGCAGCTACCGGACAGGGGGGTTCGACGAGCAGTACTTC
len: 15
d_gene: TRBD1
v_gene: TRBV28
abundance: NA
j_gene: TRBJ2-7

CDR3aa: CASSIVVGNTEAFF
CDR3nt: TGTGCCAGTAGTATAGTCGTCGGGAACACTGAAGCTTTCTTT
len: 14
d_gene: NA
v_gene: TRBV19
abundance: NA
j_gene: TRBJ1-1

CDR3aa: CASSLEWTGLDTQYF
CDR3nt: TGCGCCAGCAGCTTGGAATGGACAGGGCTAGATACGCAGTATTTT
len: 15
d_gene: TRBD1
v_gene: TRBV5-1
abundance: NA
j_gene: TRBJ2-3

CDR3aa: CASSLVFQEMNTEAFF
CDR3nt: TGCGCCAGCAGCTTGGTGTTCCAGGAGATGAACACTGAAGCTTTCTTT
len: 16
d_gene: NA
v_gene: TRBV5-1
abundance: NA
j_gene: TRBJ1-1

CDR3aa: CSVEGVHSHFGYGYTF
CDR3nt: TGCAGCGTCGAAGGTGTCCACTCCCATTTTGGGTATGGCTACACCTTC
len: 16
d_gene: NA
v_gene: TRBV29-1
abundance: NA
j_gene: TRBJ1-2

CDR3aa: CASSYRDRGQGYTF
CDR3nt: TGTGCCAGTAGTTACCGGGACAGGGGGCAAGGCTACACCTTC
len: 14
d_gene: TRBD1
v_gene: TRBV19
abundance: NA
j_gene: TRBJ1-2

CDR3aa: CASSVPGDSNTEAFF
CDR3nt: TGTGCCAGTAGTGTCCCAGGAGACTCGAACACTGAAGCTTTCTTT
len: 15
d_gene: NA
v_gene: TRBV19
abundance: NA
j_gene: TRBJ1-1

CDR3aa: CSATRTDDYGYTF
CDR3nt: TGCAGTGCTACACGGACAGACGACTATGGCTACACCTTC
len: 13
d_gene: NA
v_gene: TRBV20-1
abundance: NA
j_gene: TRBJ1-2

CDR3aa: CASSLALGGTQYF
CDR3nt: TGTGCCAGCAGTTTAGCATTAGGGGGAACGCAGTATTTT
len: 13
d_gene: NA
v_gene: TRBV7-2
abundance: NA
j_gene: TRBJ2-3

CDR3aa: CASSLRETSTDTQYF
CDR3nt: TGTGCCAGCAGCCTCAGGGAAACTAGCACAGATACGCAGTATTTT
len: 15
d_gene: NA
v_gene: TRBV7-9
abundance: NA
j_gene: TRBJ2-3

CDR3aa: CASSQSRDRGSNQPQHF
CDR3nt: TGCGCCAGCAGTCAATCCCGGGACAGGGGAAGCAATCAGCCCCAGCATTTT
len: 17
d_gene: TRBD1
v_gene: TRBV23-1
abundance: NA
j_gene: TRBJ1-5

CDR3aa: CASSQDRGLAGDETQYF
CDR3nt: TGTGCCAGCAGCCAAGATCGGGGACTAGCGGGGGATGAGACCCAGTACTTC
len: 17
d_gene: TRBD2
v_gene: TRBV3-1
abundance: NA
j_gene: TRBJ2-5

CDR3aa: CASSQGLGYGYTF
CDR3nt: TGTGCCAGCAGCCAAGGGCTAGGGTATGGCTACACCTTC
len: 13
d_gene: NA
v_gene: TRBV4-2
abundance: NA
j_gene: TRBJ1-2

CDR3aa: CASSLGLGELFF
CDR3nt: TGTGCCAGCAGTCTAGGCTTGGGGGAGCTGTTTTTT
len: 12
d_gene: NA
v_gene: TRBV7-3
abundance: NA
j_gene: TRBJ2-2

CDR3aa: CSVIGNTEAFF
CDR3nt: TGCAGCGTTATTGGTAACACTGAAGCTTTCTTT
len: 11
d_gene: NA
v_gene: TRBV29-1
abundance: NA
j_gene: TRBJ1-1

CDR3aa: CASSLHREYNEQFF
CDR3nt: TGTGCCAGCAGCCTCCACAGGGAGTACAATGAGCAGTTCTTC
len: 14
d_gene: NA
v_gene: TRBV14
abundance: NA
j_gene: TRBJ2-1

CDR3aa: CASSPSGGGLYEQYF
CDR3nt: TGTGCCAGCAGTCCGTCGGGCGGGGGCTTGTACGAGCAGTACTTC
len: 15
d_gene: NA
v_gene: TRBV27
abundance: once
j_gene: TRBJ2-7

CDR3aa: CASSSGPETQYF
CDR3nt: TGTGCCAGCAGCTCCGGACCGGAGACCCAGTACTTC
len: 12
d_gene: NA
v_gene: TRBV7-9
abundance: NA
j_gene: TRBJ2-5

CDR3aa: CASSVGNQPQETQYF
CDR3nt: TGTGCCAGCAGCGTAGGTAATCAGCCCCAAGAGACCCAGTACTTC
len: 15
d_gene: NA
v_gene: TRBV9
abundance: NA
j_gene: TRBJ2-5

CDR3aa: CSIDRGDLEAFF
CDR3nt: TGCAGCATCGACAGGGGAGACCTTGAAGCTTTCTTT
len: 12
d_gene: TRBD1
v_gene: TRBV29-1
abundance: NA
j_gene: TRBJ1-1

CDR3aa: CASSPDRAETQYF
CDR3nt: TGTGCCAGCAGCCCAGACAGGGCCGAGACCCAGTACTTC
len: 13
d_gene: TRBD1
v_gene: TRBV12-3/TRBV12-4
abundance: NA
j_gene: TRBJ2-5

CDR3aa: CASTNEGAGETQYF
CDR3nt: TGTGCCAGCACGAACGAGGGGGCGGGAGAGACCCAGTACTTC
len: 14
d_gene: TRBD1
v_gene: TRBV28
abundance: NA
j_gene: TRBJ2-5

CDR3aa: CSVEIAGRQETQYF
CDR3nt: TGCAGCGTAGAAATAGCGGGGCGGCAAGAGACCCAGTACTTC
len: 14
d_gene: TRBD2
v_gene: TRBV29-1
abundance: once
j_gene: TRBJ2-5

CDR3aa: CASSRTDSNTGELFF
CDR3nt: TGTGCCAGCAGTCGGACGGACTCGAACACCGGGGAGCTGTTTTTT
len: 15
d_gene: NA
v_gene: TRBV7-9
abundance: NA
j_gene: TRBJ2-2